The clone carrying this T cell receptor beta chain was seen a few times. Its matching antigen is unknown. The data originate from a study of tumor-infiltrating lymphocytes in primary liver carcinoma. Across the whole study: The neoplasms were of stage T1-T3 N0M0, with dimensions of about 4 to 11 cm across.

The germline V gene encodes CDR1 ENHRY and CDR2 SYGVKD. V shed 3 bases and J shed 3 bases, with 8 bases lying between them. The CDR3 covers 13 residues. Whole-study findings and limits: Tumor region pairs overlapped more than did tumor-adjacent and tumor-blood pairs.

Blood RNA came from unsorted whole blood; germline DNA was also extracted. cDNA specific to TCR beta was made from approximately 0.55 ug of total RNA, with a constant-region primer employed for priming. Modified slightly, ARM-PCR produced TCR beta libraries over three nested multiplex PCR rounds. TRBV1-TRBV30 forward primers paired with a C-beta reverse primer were used in the first two PCR rounds, which ran roughly 9 cycles each. One entry per CDR3 protein, called by TCRdb with MiXCR from the multiplex PCR reads. The data contain over 250,000 distinct CDR3 sequences, around three fifths of them seen just once; the ten biggest clones take up over 15%.

The V gene is TRBV10-3, the J gene TRBJ1-1; D may be TRBD1 (5 bases). What was sequenced was peripheral blood. This TCR came from a woman aged 25 to 45 with primary liver carcinoma and hepatitis B virus infection. In DNA form, the CDR3 reads TGTGCCATCAGTGATTTGGGGGACACTGAAGCTTTCTTT. It encodes CAISDLGDTEAFF.